These T cell receptor beta chains were read from a single sample in a study of shared clonotypes between healthy human individuals. Measured with immunoSEQ multiplex PCR; TCRdb has only the in-frame clones, and not every one. Counted here are approximately 2,000,000 clones, under 95% occurring once; the ten biggest clones make up around 0.4%. The sequenced sample consisted of naive CD4+ T cells from PBMCs. Every receptor here comes from a man between 18 and 35 years old in good health. Some clones in this sample may be carry-over from other donors' samples. The CDR3 runs from the conserved cysteine through the conserved F or W. The D gene is left open where the match is weak. A clone size is listed for some rows: how often the clone was seen (once, few, many), or a class if it is expanded.

TRBD2 | NA | TRBJ2-1 | TRBV14 | TGTGCCAGCAGCCCCGGGAGGGGCGGGAGCTCCTACAATGAGCAGTTCTTC | CASSPGRGGSSYNEQFF
TRBD2 | NA | TRBJ2-3 | TRBV7-2 | TGTGCCAGCAGCCCCAGACTAGCGGACAACACAGATACGCAGTATTTT | CASSPRLADNTDTQYF
TRBD1 | NA | TRBJ1-4 | TRBV4-2 | TGTGCCAGCAGCCGAGGACAGGGGGCGATGCCTAATGAAAAACTGTTTTTT | CASSRGQGAMPNEKLFF
NA | NA | TRBJ2-2 | TRBV7-9 | TGTGCCAGCAGCGCGAGACAGGCGGCGAGCGGGGAGCTGTTTTTT | CASSARQAASGELFF
NA | NA | TRBJ2-7 | TRBV30 | TGTGCCTGGACTGCCTCAGGGGCCGAGCAGTACTTC | CAWTASGAEQYF
NA | NA | TRBJ1-5 | TRBV30 | TGTGCCTGGAGTGACCAGAGAGATCAGCCCCAGCATTTT | CAWSDQRDQPQHF
TRBD1 | NA | TRBJ2-7 | TRBV4-1 | TGCGCCAGCAGCCGCTCAGGGGGCCCCTACGAGCAGTACTTC | CASSRSGGPYEQYF
TRBD2 | NA | TRBJ2-2 | TRBV4-2 | TGTGCCAGCAGCCAAGATGGGGGACTAGCGGGGAGAAGCCAGAACACCGGGGAGCTGTTTTTT | CASSQDGGLAGRSQNTGELFF
NA | NA | TRBJ2-7 | TRBV4-1 | TGCGCCAGCACCCCCGTGCGGCAGGCCCCCTACGAGCAGTACTTC | CASTPVRQAPYEQYF
NA | NA | TRBJ2-7 | TRBV29-1 | TGCAGCGTTGACAGGTCTGGCTCCTACGAGCAGTACTTC | CSVDRSGSYEQYF
TRBD2 | NA | TRBJ2-1 | TRBV5-4 | TGTGCCAGCAGCTCGGGACTAGCGGGAGGGATCGATGAGCAGTTCTTC | CASSSGLAGGIDEQFF
TRBD1 | NA | TRBJ1-2 | TRBV7-9 | TGTGCCAGCAGCCCGGGACAGCGATCGGGCTACACCTTC | CASSPGQRSGYTF
NA | NA | TRBJ1-2 | TRBV28 | TGTGCCAGCGGAAGGATCAACTATGGCTACACCTTC | CASGRINYGYTF
NA | NA | TRBJ2-2 | TRBV2 | TGTGCCAGTTTATGGTCTCTGAACACCGGGGAGCTGTTTTTT | CASLWSLNTGELFF
TRBD1 | NA | TRBJ2-6 | TRBV7-9 | TGTGTGGGGAAAAGGGACAGGTTCGACTCTGGGGCCAACGTCCTGACTTTC | CVGKRDRFDSGANVLTF
NA | NA | TRBJ1-4 | TRBV28 | TGTGCCAGCAGTTCAAGGGGAGACAAACTGTTTTTT | CASSSRGDKLFF
TRBD1 | NA | TRBJ1-2 | TRBV5-4 | TGTGCCAGCAGGAAAGGACAGGGTGGTGGCTACACCTTC | CASRKGQGGGYTF
NA | once | TRBJ2-5 | TRBV2 | TGTGCCAGCAGGTGGCGGTCCCAAGAGACCCAGTACTTC | CASRWRSQETQYF
NA | once | TRBJ1-2 | TRBV18 | TGTGCCAGCTCCCCCACAGGACTCGACCGGTATGGCTACACCTTC | CASSPTGLDRYGYTF
NA | NA | TRBJ1-1 | TRBV5-1 | TGCGCCAGCAGCTCTATGGGGGGGATAAACACTGAAGCTTTCTTT | CASSSMGGINTEAFF
TRBD2 | NA | TRBJ2-7 | TRBV14 | TGTGCCAGCAGCCTCGCCGGGGGGAGCTCCTACGAGCAGTACTTC | CASSLAGGSSYEQYF
TRBD2 | NA | TRBJ2-1 | TRBV4-1 | TGCGCCAGCAGCCAAGATCCGGGACTGGCGGGAGAGGGGAATGAGCAGTTCTTC | CASSQDPGLAGEGNEQFF
NA | NA | TRBJ2-1 | TRBV5-1 | TGCGCCAGCAGCTTGGCCCAGTCATCCTACAATGAGCAGTTCTTC | CASSLAQSSYNEQFF
NA | NA | TRBJ2-7 | TRBV6-5 | TGTGCCAGCAGGAACAACCTAGGCAGACCCTACGAGCAGTACTTC | CASRNNLGRPYEQYF